The rows below give T cell receptor beta chains drawn from one sample of a study of T cell repertoires in cytomegalovirus infection. TCRdb redid the calling of the reads with MiXCR, one entry per CDR3 protein. In the table there are some 300,000 distinct CDR3 sequences, roughly 15% of which are singletons. What was sequenced was PBMCs. The receptors here all came from a human donor in good health (CMV status not recorded). Some clones in this sample may be carry-over from other donors' samples. Both conserved end residues are part of each CDR3. The D gene is left open where the match is weak. Clone size is given for some rows only: seen once, a few or many times, or a class if the clone is expanded.

TRBJ2-2 | . | TRBV29-1 | . | TGCAGCGTTGAAGATCCTGCGGGGGCCACCGGGGAGCTGTTTTTT | CSVEDPAGATGELFF
TRBJ2-1 | . | TRBV18 | TRBD1 | TGTGCCAGCTCAACGACAGGGACCCCTGGCAATGAGCAGTTCTTC | CASSTTGTPGNEQFF
TRBJ1-2 | many | TRBV11-2 | TRBD1 | TGTGCCAGCAGCTTGGGGACAGGGACGATCGAAGATGGCTACACCTTC | CASSLGTGTIEDGYTF
TRBJ2-1 | many | TRBV6-2/TRBV6-3 | TRBD2 | TGTGCCAGCAGGAGAGCACTAGCGGGGGACTTTGAGCAGTTCTTC | CASRRALAGDFEQFF
TRBJ1-1 | few | TRBV29-1 | . | TGCAGCGTTGAGGGGGGTTGGAACACTGAAGCTTTCTTT | CSVEGGWNTEAFF
TRBJ1-2 | . | TRBV6-2/TRBV6-3 | . | TGTGCCAGCAGCCCCCTGACCAGTGACGGCTACACCTTC | CASSPLTSDGYTF
TRBJ2-3 | few | TRBV5-8 | . | TGTGCCAGCAGCTTGGGGGGGCTGGGGGCCACAGATACGCAGTATTTT | CASSLGGLGATDTQYF
TRBJ2-7 | few | TRBV6-2/TRBV6-3 | . | TGTGCCAGCAGCCCCCTCGGCGAGGGGGTTCGCGAGCAGTACTTC | CASSPLGEGVREQYF
TRBJ1-3 | many | TRBV7-6 | . | TGTGCCAGCAGCTTAGCCAGCAGGGTTGGAAACACCATATATTTT | CASSLASRVGNTIYF
TRBJ2-5 | many | TRBV7-2 | . | TGTGCCAGCAGCTTAGCGGGCCAGACCCAGTACTTC | CASSLAGQTQYF
TRBJ1-2 | few | TRBV25-1 | . | TGTGCCAGCAGTTCCTCCCGCGGCTACACCTTC | CASSSSRGYTF
TRBJ2-4 | many | TRBV7-3 | TRBD1 | TGTGCCAGCAGCTCTACGACAGGGAGAAAGTACTTC | CASSSTTGRKYF
TRBJ1-2 | few | TRBV7-9 | TRBD1 | TGTGCCAGCAGCCGGGACAGTTCCTATGGCTACACCTTC | CASSRDSSYGYTF
TRBJ2-7 | . | TRBV29-1 | TRBD2 | TGCAGCGGTACCTCGGGACTAGGGGGCTACGAGCAGTACTTC | CSGTSGLGGYEQYF
TRBJ2-1 | many | TRBV6-1 | TRBD1 | TGTGCCAGCAGTGAAGCTGGGACAGGAGTCAATGAGCAGTTCTTC | CASSEAGTGVNEQFF
TRBJ1-2 | many | TRBV7-2 | . | TGTGCCAGCAGCTTAAGGACAGCACATGGCTACACCTTC | CASSLRTAHGYTF